The entry that follows covers one T cell receptor (beta chain) sequence. Its target is not known. The record originates from a study of CD8 T cells in ankylosing spondylitis. Whole-study results and caveats: Characteristic of ankylosing spondylitis blood, it appeared, was a TCR beta motif comprising about eight highly homologous variants.

V was clipped by 3 bases and J by 8 bases, with 18 bases between them. The CDR3 extends over 15 amino acids. TCRdb analysed the 5' RACE reads with MiXCR anew, one entry per CDR3 protein. Among 290,000 or so distinct CDR3 sequences, around 20% were seen once, and the ten largest hold 3.5%. The sample taken for sequencing was blood, either unsorted or a sorted T cell fraction (not recorded which). The V gene is TRBV12-3 or TRBV12-4, the J gene TRBJ2-3; perhaps TRBD2 as D (6 bases). The sequence came from a female donor with ankylosing spondylitis or in good health (not recorded which). The CDR3 sequence is CASSLGDGGISTQYF. The DNA of the CDR3 is TGTGCCAGCAGTTTGGGAGACGGGGGAATCTCTACGCAGTATTTT.